The entry that follows covers one T cell receptor beta chain sequence. Its specificity is not known. Deletions cut 3 bases from V and 5 bases from J, with 9 bases between. Germline-derived CDR1 and CDR2 are SEHNR and FQNEAQ (reference sequence). CDR3 length equals 13 residues. The data stem from a study of T cells in localized non-small cell lung cancer. Study-level points and caveats: Adjacent uninvolved lung had the highest clonality, suggesting focused antigen responses.

Produced via immunoSEQ multiplex PCR; TCRdb's table is partial and in-frame only. The profile covers roughly 38,000 clones, with approximately 90% appearing a single time and roughly 7.1% taken by the ten largest. V is TRBV7-9 and J is TRBJ2-3; D unclear. The clonotype comes from a woman aged 18 to 49 with stage III lung adenocarcinoma. This specimen was peripheral blood, taken before any cancer treatment. DNA of the CDR3: TGTGCCAGCAGCTTCAAAGGTGGAGATACGCAGTATTTT. It codes for CASSFKGGDTQYF.